The rows below give T cell receptor beta chains drawn from one sample of a study of blood T cell repertoires in COVID-19. This table comes from immunoSEQ multiplex PCR, and its TCRdb copy is limited to in-frame clones, with some not included. The sample records about 150,000 clones, more than 65% being singletons. Sequences were obtained from peripheral blood. These receptors came from a woman older than 75 with active or convalescent COVID-19. The CDR3 runs from the conserved cysteine through the conserved F or W. D genes are given only for firm matches. Clone size, where shown, is once, few, many, or a class for clones that have expanded.

>-|-|13|TRBJ2-2|TRBV14
CASSQRRTGELFF
TGTGCCAGCAGCCAACGGAGAACCGGGGAGCTGTTTTTT
>-|TRBD1|17|TRBJ2-7|TRBV7-9
CASSLGVGTAKAYEQYF
TGTGCCAGCAGCTTAGGAGTCGGGACAGCGAAGGCCTACGAGCAGTACTTC
>-|-|13|TRBJ2-2|TRBV5-1
CATRESNTGELFF
TGCGCCACCCGGGAGTCGAACACCGGGGAGCTGTTTTTT
>-|TRBD1|18|TRBJ1-1|TRBV4-1
CASTRGGTPGQGNTEAFF
TGCGCCAGCACCAGAGGGGGGACGCCGGGACAGGGGAACACTGAAGCTTTCTTT
>-|-|12|TRBJ1-2|TRBV28
CASSLANYGYTF
TGTGCCAGCAGCCTAGCTAACTATGGCTACACCTTC
>-|-|15|TRBJ2-5|TRBV28
CASSSLGETGETQYF
TGTGCCAGCAGTTCTCTAGGGGAAACGGGCGAGACCCAGTACTTC
>few|-|13|TRBJ2-5|TRBV2
CASRAGNLETQYF
TGTGCCAGCAGGGCTGGTAATTTGGAGACCCAGTACTTC
>few|-|14|TRBJ1-5|TRBV7-9
CASSFGGNNQPQHF
TGTGCCAGCAGCTTTGGAGGGAACAATCAGCCCCAGCATTTT
>-|-|15|TRBJ1-1|TRBV9
CASTQRGEMNTEAFF
TGTGCCAGCACCCAGCGGGGGGAGATGAACACTGAAGCTTTCTTT
>-|TRBD2|21|TRBJ2-1|TRBV7-2
CASSLANPGTSGRHSYNEQFF
TGTGCCAGCAGCTTAGCGAACCCCGGGACTAGCGGGCGTCACTCCTACAATGAGCAGTTCTTC
>-|TRBD2|16|TRBJ2-1|TRBV5-1
CASRNGTSGTYNEQFF
TGCGCCAGCAGGAACGGGACTAGCGGGACCTACAATGAGCAGTTCTTC
>-|-|15|TRBJ1-1|TRBV25-1
CASSHEPGVPSEAFF
TGTGCCAGCAGTCACGAACCGGGGGTTCCCTCAGAAGCTTTCTTT
>-|-|14|TRBJ2-7|TRBV5-1
CASSLAVGGYEQYF
TGCGCCAGCAGCTTGGCCGTAGGCGGCTACGAGCAGTACTTC
>-|TRBD2|14|TRBJ2-3|TRBV28
CASRLTGGADTQYF
TGTGCCAGCAGACTAACGGGAGGGGCAGATACGCAGTATTTT
>-|TRBD1|16|TRBJ2-7|TRBV19
CASRSPRGQGTYEQYF
TGTGCCAGCAGGAGCCCCCGGGGACAGGGTACTTACGAGCAGTACTTC
>-|-|13|TRBJ1-1|TRBV12-3/TRBV12-4
CASSLGGATEAFF
TGTGCCAGCAGTCTCGGGGGGGCCACTGAAGCTTTCTTT
>-|TRBD1|16|TRBJ1-4|TRBV7-9
CASSLGRTGSGEKLFF
TGTGCCAGCAGCTTAGGACGGACAGGGAGTGGAGAAAAACTGTTTTTT
>-|TRBD1|16|TRBJ1-1|TRBV6-6
CASSLPRDSRDTEAFF
TGTGCCAGCAGTCTCCCCCGGGACAGCCGAGACACTGAAGCTTTCTTT
>-|TRBD1|14|TRBJ2-3|TRBV11-2
CASSSDRGADTQYF
TGTGCCAGCAGTTCGGACAGGGGAGCGGATACGCAGTATTTT
>-|-|13|TRBJ1-1|TRBV12-3/TRBV12-4
CASARQENTEAFF
TGTGCCAGCGCCCGACAGGAGAACACTGAAGCTTTCTTT
>-|-|13|TRBJ1-1|TRBV14
CASSQLLNTEAFF
TGTGCCAGCAGCCAACTTCTGAACACTGAAGCTTTCTTT
>-|-|12|TRBJ2-1|TRBV30
CAWSGQYNEQFF
TGTGCCTGGAGTGGACAGTACAATGAGCAGTTCTTC
>-|TRBD2|15|TRBJ2-7|TRBV4-2
CASSQPGGPTYEQYF
TGTGCCAGCAGCCAACCGGGAGGGCCTACCTACGAGCAGTACTTC
>-|-|16|TRBJ2-6|TRBV7-3
CASSPPQVPGANVLTF
TGTGCCAGCAGCCCCCCACAGGTTCCTGGGGCCAACGTCCTGACTTTC
>-|-|18|TRBJ2-1|TRBV5-1
CASSLSVGGVSSYNEQFF
TGCGCCAGCAGCTTGTCGGTAGGAGGGGTAAGCTCCTACAATGAGCAGTTCTTC
>-|-|12|TRBJ1-1|TRBV6-6
CASNKQASEAFF
TGTGCCAGCAACAAGCAGGCCTCTGAAGCTTTCTTT
>-|TRBD1|15|TRBJ1-2|TRBV7-3
CASSPYSRGLSGYTF
TGTGCCAGCAGCCCCTACTCCAGGGGGTTAAGCGGCTACACCTTC
>once|TRBD1|14|TRBJ1-2|TRBV6-5
CASSWRGRDYGYTF
TGTGCCAGCAGTTGGAGGGGGCGGGACTATGGCTACACCTTC
>-|TRBD2|12|TRBJ2-1|TRBV2
CASILAGAEQFF
TGTGCCAGCATCTTGGCGGGAGCTGAGCAGTTCTTC
>-|-|16|TRBJ2-2|TRBV28
CASTEPRGALYGELFF
TGTGCCAGCACCGAACCTCGGGGGGCGCTTTACGGGGAGCTGTTTTTT
>-|-|14|TRBJ2-2|TRBV11-2
CASNMQGGVGELFF
TGTGCCAGCAACATGCAGGGTGGGGTCGGGGAGCTGTTTTTT
>-|TRBD2|18|TRBJ2-4|TRBV19
CASSTPRVTSGIGDIQYF
TGTGCCAGTAGTACCCCCCGCGTCACTAGCGGGATAGGCGACATTCAGTACTTC
>few|-|14|TRBJ1-1|TRBV5-1
CASSDDSPPAEAFF
TGCGCCAGCAGCGATGACTCTCCCCCGGCTGAAGCTTTCTTT
>few|TRBD2|15|TRBJ2-7|TRBV7-3
CASSLRSGSSYEQYF
TGTGCCAGCAGCTTAAGGAGCGGGAGCTCCTACGAGCAGTACTTC
>-|TRBD2|15|TRBJ2-7|TRBV10-2
CASSEPRGAAGRQYF
TGCGCCAGCAGTGAGCCGCGGGGGGCCGCCGGACGGCAGTACTTC
>-|-|16|TRBJ2-5|TRBV7-6
CASSLVRTDFGETQYF
TGTGCCAGCAGCTTAGTCAGGACAGATTTTGGGGAGACCCAGTACTTC